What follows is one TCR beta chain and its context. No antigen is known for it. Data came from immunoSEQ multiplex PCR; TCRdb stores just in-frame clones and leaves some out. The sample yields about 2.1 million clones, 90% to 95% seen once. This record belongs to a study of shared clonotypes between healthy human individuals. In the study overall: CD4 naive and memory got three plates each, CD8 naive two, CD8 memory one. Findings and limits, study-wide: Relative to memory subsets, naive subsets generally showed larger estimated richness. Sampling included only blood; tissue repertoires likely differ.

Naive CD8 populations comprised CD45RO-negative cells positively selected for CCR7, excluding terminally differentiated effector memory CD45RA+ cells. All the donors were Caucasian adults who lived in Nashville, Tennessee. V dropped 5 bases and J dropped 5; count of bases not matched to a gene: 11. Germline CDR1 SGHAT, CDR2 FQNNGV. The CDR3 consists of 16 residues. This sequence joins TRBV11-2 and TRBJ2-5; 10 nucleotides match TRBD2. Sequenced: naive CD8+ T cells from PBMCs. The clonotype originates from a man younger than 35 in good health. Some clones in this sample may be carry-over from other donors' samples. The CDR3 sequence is CASSPVPSGSYETQYF. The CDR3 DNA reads TGTGCCAGCAGCCCGGTTCCTAGCGGGAGTTATGAGACCCAGTACTTC.